This TCR beta chain is from a study of monozygotic twins with inflammatory bowel disease. The CDR3 length is 15 residues. The germline V gene has CDR1 KGHSH and CDR2 LQKENI. As concerns this clonotype: Its antigen is currently unknown.

Regarding the study as a whole: IBD patients, compared with healthy twins, shared fewer clonotypes with others (especially with disease activity).

Each CDR3 protein gets one entry in TCRdb, which reprocessed the 5' RACE reads and gives no DNA. The listing records over 100,000 distinct CDR3 sequences. J is TRBJ2-7 and V is TRBV18; absent DNA, TCRdb's TRBD2 call cannot be checked. The sample comprised blood. This clonotype was sampled from a human donor with ulcerative colitis or Crohn's disease, or a healthy co-twin of an affected twin (not recorded which). This CDR3 reads CASSPGRDYTYEQYF.